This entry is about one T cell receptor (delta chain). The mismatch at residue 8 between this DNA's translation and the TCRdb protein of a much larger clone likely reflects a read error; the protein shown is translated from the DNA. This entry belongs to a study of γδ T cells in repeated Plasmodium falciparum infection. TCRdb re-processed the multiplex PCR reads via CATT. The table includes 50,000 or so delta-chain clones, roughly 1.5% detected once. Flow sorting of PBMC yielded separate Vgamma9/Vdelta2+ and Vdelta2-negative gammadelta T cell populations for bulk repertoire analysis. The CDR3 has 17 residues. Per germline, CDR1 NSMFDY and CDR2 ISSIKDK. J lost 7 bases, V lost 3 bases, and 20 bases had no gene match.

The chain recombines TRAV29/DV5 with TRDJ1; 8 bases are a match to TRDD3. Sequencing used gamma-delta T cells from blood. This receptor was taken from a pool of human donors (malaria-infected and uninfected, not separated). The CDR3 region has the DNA TGTGCAGCAACGCTTCGTATAGAGGGATACGCGCGGTTTAAACTCATCTTT. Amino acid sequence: CAATLRIEGYARFKLIF. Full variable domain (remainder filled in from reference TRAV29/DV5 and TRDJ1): DQQVKQNSPSLSVQEGRISILNCDYTNSMFDYFLWYKKYPAEGPTFLISISSIKDKNEDGRFTVFLNKSAKHLSLHIVPSQPGDSAVYFCAATLRIEGYARFKLIFGKGTRVTVEP.